This is a list of T cell receptor beta chains from one sample in a study of response to subunit inactivated influenza vaccine. TCRdb reprocessed the RT-PCR reads with MiXCR, giving one entry per CDR3 protein. The profile covers roughly 500,000 distinct CDR3 sequences, with 16% appearing a single time and 2.5% to 3.5% taken by the ten largest. The source was CD4+ T cells sorted from PBMCs, collected roughly 24 months after vaccination. The receptor source for this set is a man aged 45 to 70 who received an inactivated influenza vaccine. CDR3s include the opening cysteine and the closing phenylalanine or tryptophan. The D gene is left open where the match is weak. Clone sizes are given selectively: once, few, many, or a class where the clone is expanded.

V	size	D	J	CDR3	DNA
TRBV6-2/TRBV6-3	few	.	TRBJ2-7	CASSRQSSEQYF	TGTGCCAGCAGTAGACAGTCCAGCGAGCAGTACTTC
TRBV20-1	.	.	TRBJ1-2	CSPKGQGKPNYGYTF	TGCAGTCCGAAGGGGCAGGGGAAACCTAACTATGGCTACACCTTC
TRBV25-1	few	.	TRBJ2-7	CASRPPYEQYF	TGTGCCAGCCGACCCCCCTACGAGCAGTACTTC
TRBV6-1	many	.	TRBJ2-1	CASLERVRGNEQFF	TGTGCCAGCCTGGAGCGGGTCCGTGGTAATGAGCAGTTCTTC
TRBV12-3/TRBV12-4	few	TRBD2	TRBJ2-7	CASSLTSGISYEQYF	TGTGCCAGCAGTTTGACTAGCGGAATCTCCTACGAGCAGTACTTC
TRBV5-1	few	.	TRBJ1-2	CASSLSAVEYGYTF	TGCGCCAGCAGCTTGTCGGCGGTTGAGTATGGCTACACCTTC
TRBV20-1	.	TRBD1	TRBJ1-4	CSARTGANEKLFF	TGCAGTGCTAGGACAGGGGCTAATGAAAAACTGTTTTTT
TRBV6-1	.	.	TRBJ2-5	CASRQLSETQYF	TGTGCCAGCAGACAACTATCGGAGACCCAGTACTTC
TRBV28	few	TRBD1	TRBJ2-5	CASSDWGQQETQYF	TGTGCCAGCAGCGATTGGGGACAGCAAGAGACCCAGTACTTC
TRBV20-1	.	.	TRBJ2-2	CSARDLRSGGELFF	TGCAGTGCTAGAGATTTGCGGAGTGGCGGGGAGCTGTTTTTT
TRBV20-1	.	.	TRBJ1-4	CSAIYRDNEKLFF	TGCAGTGCGATATACCGGGACAATGAAAAACTGTTTTTT
TRBV28	.	.	TRBJ2-3	CASSLGSSVSTDTQYF	TGTGCCAGCAGTTTAGGCTCGTCAGTGAGCACAGATACGCAGTATTTT
TRBV4-1	.	.	TRBJ2-7	CASSQEGRGETGSYF	TGCGCCAGCAGCCAAGAAGGGCGGGGGGAGACAGGGTCCTACTTC
TRBV3-1	.	.	TRBJ2-1	CASSPRRGEQFF	TGTGCCAGCAGCCCCCGACGGGGTGAGCAGTTCTTC
TRBV10-3	.	TRBD1	TRBJ2-2	CATRGQGAGELFF	TGTGCCACAAGGGGACAGGGGGCCGGGGAGCTGTTTTTT
TRBV20-1	.	.	TRBJ2-1	CSPRSVTYNEQFF	TGCAGTCCCCGGAGTGTAACCTACAATGAGCAGTTCTTC
TRBV10-1	few	TRBD1	TRBJ2-3	CASSEGDRDQTNTDTQYF	TGCGCCAGCAGTGAGGGGGACAGAGACCAAACTAACACAGATACGCAGTATTTT
TRBV5-1	few	TRBD1	TRBJ1-2	CASSLVPGGYGYTF	TGCGCCAGCAGCTTGGTGCCAGGGGGCTACGGCTACACCTTC
TRBV15	few	.	TRBJ2-1	CATVKVQISSVYNEQFF	TGTGCCACCGTCAAAGTCCAGATCTCGAGCGTATACAATGAGCAGTTCTTC
TRBV20-1	.	.	TRBJ2-3	CSASISGRGTDTQYF	TGCAGTGCTAGTATTTCGGGGAGAGGGACAGATACGCAGTATTTT
TRBV28	.	.	TRBJ1-1	CASSPPQGRTNTEAFF	TGTGCCAGCAGTCCCCCTCAAGGGCGGACGAACACTGAAGCTTTCTTT
TRBV11-1	few	.	TRBJ1-2	CASSQTSSGYTF	TGTGCCAGCAGCCAGACCAGCAGCGGCTACACCTTC
TRBV12-3/TRBV12-4	many	.	TRBJ1-4	CASSFRRGVYNEKLFF	TGTGCCAGCAGTTTTCGGAGAGGGGTTTATAATGAAAAACTGTTTTTT
TRBV4-3	few	.	TRBJ2-7	CASSQEQGTYEQYF	TGCGCCAGCAGCCAGGAACAGGGAACCTACGAGCAGTACTTC
TRBV6-2/TRBV6-3	.	.	TRBJ2-3	CASSFAAPQGGTSSDTQYF	TGTGCCAGCAGTTTCGCCGCTCCTCAGGGGGGTACTAGCTCAGATACGCAGTATTTT
TRBV20-1	.	TRBD2	TRBJ2-1	CSARLGSGGYNEQFF	TGCAGTGCTAGATTGGGTAGCGGGGGCTACAATGAGCAGTTCTTC
TRBV18	.	.	TRBJ2-2	CASSPWQGTTSVTGELFF	TGTGCCAGCTCACCCTGGCAGGGGACCACATCGGTTACCGGGGAGCTGTTTTTT
TRBV4-1	.	.	TRBJ1-1	CASSQGGAGPNTEAFF	TGCGCCAGCAGCCAAGGAGGGGCAGGACCGAACACTGAAGCTTTCTTT
TRBV10-3	many	.	TRBJ2-5	CAIRGQGETQYF	TGTGCCATCAGGGGACAAGGCGAGACCCAGTACTTC
TRBV19	.	TRBD2	TRBJ2-7	CASSWASGPGGQYF	TGTGCCAGTAGTTGGGCTAGCGGACCGGGAGGGCAGTACTTC
TRBV5-1	few	TRBD2	TRBJ2-3	CASSLSSGSGNTQYF	TGCGCCAGCAGCTTGTCTAGCGGGAGTGGGAATACGCAGTATTTT
TRBV10-3	many	.	TRBJ2-7	CAISESLGVGVSEQYF	TGTGCCATCAGTGAGTCCTTGGGCGTTGGGGTCTCCGAGCAGTACTTC
TRBV20-1	.	.	TRBJ2-3	CSATDSAGYTDTQYF	TGCAGTGCTACCGACTCGGCGGGGTACACAGATACGCAGTATTTT
TRBV2	few	.	TRBJ2-1	CASSWAVSYNEQFF	TGTGCCAGCAGTTGGGCAGTCTCCTACAATGAGCAGTTCTTC
TRBV5-1	.	TRBD2	TRBJ2-1	CASSLLTSGRANNEQFF	TGCGCCAGCAGCCTCCTGACTAGCGGGAGGGCAAACAATGAGCAGTTCTTC
TRBV27	few	TRBD2	TRBJ2-3	CASSRGGASLIDTQYF	TGTGCCAGCAGCCGCGGGGGGGCCTCGTTAATAGATACGCAGTATTTT
TRBV5-1	many	.	TRBJ2-1	CASSLRGSYNEQFF	TGTGCCAGCAGTTTACGGGGTTCCTACAATGAGCAGTTCTTC
TRBV21-1	.	.	TRBJ2-3	CASSKLGVTDTQYF	TGTGCCAGCAGCAAGCTAGGGGTCACAGATACGCAGTATTTT